This entry describes one T cell receptor (beta chain). Deep was the level at which the assay was run. Sequencing was performed with immunoSEQ multiplex PCR; in TCRdb, only in-frame clones are kept and a portion is missing. The data show 400,000 to 500,000 clones, roughly 85% seen once. This sample is drawn from a study of shared clonotypes between healthy human individuals. V trimming: 1 base; J trimming: 3 bases; junction bases outside the gene matches: 9. Germline V CDR1 and CDR2: SGHTA, FQGNSA. CDR3 length: 16 amino acids. The sequence was obtained from a woman in her 40s in good health. Some clones in this sample may be carry-over from other donors' samples. Sequencing was done on a sample of PBMCs. This sequence joins TRBV7-2 and TRBJ2-7; 7 bases fit TRBD1. CDR3 nucleotides: TGTGCCAGCAGCTTAGGGGCAACAGGGGTGATCTACGAGCAGTACTTC. As protein: CASSLGATGVIYEQYF.